The 23 T cell receptor beta chains listed next were all sequenced from one sample in a study of T cell changes during pregnancy in multiple sclerosis. The table came from immunoSEQ multiplex PCR; TCRdb's copy has only in-frame clones and leaves some out. The top ten clones hold approximately 5.3% of a sample with over 50,000 clones, 87% of them seen once. The sequenced material came from peripheral blood from another person, used as feeder cells. The source of these receptors is a human donor whose cells served as feeder cells for cultures in a pregnancy study.

The chain has TRBV7-9 and TRBJ1-1; D is unclear. Trimming took off 1 base at V and 6 bases at J, with 12 bases between the two ends. This CDR3 has 14 residues. Germline loops: CDR1 SEHNR, CDR2 FQNEAQ (reference sequence). DNA of the CDR3: TGTGCCAGCAGCTTAGAGCTTTCCTCCCCTGAAGCTTTCTTT. Amino acid sequence: CASSLELSSPEAFF.

This clone appeared once. V usage is TRBV28 and J usage is TRBJ2-7; the D gene is possibly TRBD2 (5 bases). The germline gives CDR1 MDHEN, CDR2 SYDVKM. V dropped 6 bases and J dropped 2 bases, with 20 bases sitting between them. The CDR3 sequence is 16 residues long. CDR3 sequence: CASSVTLGSLPYEQYF. The CDR3 nucleotides read TGTGCCAGCAGCGTCACCCTGGGGAGTCTCCCCTACGAGCAGTACTTC.

This chain links TRBV9 with TRBJ2-1; D not resolved. This CDR3 comprises 18 residues. V shed 0 bases and J shed 0 bases, with 16 bases lying between them. Germline CDR1 reads SGDLS; CDR2 reads YYNGEE. The CDR3 region has the DNA TGTGCCAGCAGCGTAGAAGGCCGGCGCCTGGGCTCCTACAATGAGCAGTTCTTC. Translating it yields CASSVEGRRLGSYNEQFF. Together with reference TRBV9 and TRBJ2-1, the CDR3 gives the full variable domain: DSGVTQTPKHLITATGQRVTLRCSPRSGDLSVYWYQQSLDQGLQFLIQYYNGEERAKGNILERFSAQQFPDLHSELNLSSLELGDSALYFCASSVEGRRLGSYNEQFFGPGTRLTVL.

This sequence joins TRBV5-4 and TRBJ2-7; D may be TRBD1 (7 bases). Germline V CDR1 and CDR2: SGHNT, YYREEE (reference sequence). V lost 4 bases and J lost 0, with 14 bases in between. The CDR3 totals 15 residues. The CDR3, as DNA: TGTGCCAGCAGCGGGGGGACAGCTAGCTCCTACGAGCAGTACTTC. It codes for CASSGGTASSYEQYF.

Points on this clone: Different DNA sequences within this sample yield the same CDR3. V and J are TRBV7-2 and TRBJ2-1; D not resolved. The germline V and J ends were trimmed by 1 base and 5 bases, with 6 bases remaining between them. The germline CDR1 and CDR2 sequences are SGHTA and FQGNSA. This CDR3 has 13 residues. CDR3 in amino acids: CASSLGQNNEQFF. As DNA, the CDR3 is TGTGCCAGCAGCTTAGGGCAGAACAATGAGCAGTTCTTC. The variable domain in full, with the rest retrieved from reference TRBV7-2 and TRBJ2-1, is GAGVSQSPSNKVTEKGKDVELRCDPISGHTALYWYRQSLGQGLEFLIYFQGNSAPDKSGLPSDRFSAERTGGSVSTLTIQRTQQEDSAVYLCASSLGQNNEQFFGPGTRLTVL.

This clone occurred a few times. The CDR3 DNA reads TGTGCCAGCAGCCCTGACAGGTACGAGCAGTACTTC. Translated, it gives CASSPDRYEQYF. The chain links TRBV13 to TRBJ2-7; weak D call: TRBD1 (6 bases). Looked up from germline, CDR1 is PRHDT and CDR2 is FYEKMQ (reference sequence). The V end was cut by 5 bases, the J end by 4 bases, with 9 bases between. The CDR3 loop spans 12 amino acids.

The chain recombines TRBV28 with TRBJ1-3; TRBD1 is a possible D gene (5 bases). CDR3 length: 15 residues. CDR1 is MDHEN, CDR2 SYDVKM, per germline. V was pared by 5 bases and J by 0 bases, with 11 bases between. The chain's CDR3 is CASSPGGVSGNTIYF. As DNA, the CDR3 is TGTGCCAGCAGTCCGGGGGGGGTCTCTGGAAACACCATATATTTT.

The rearrangement uses TRBV2 and TRBJ1-3, with TRBD1 identical over 8 bases. CDR3 length: 14 amino acids. The germline gives CDR1 SNHLY, CDR2 FYNNEI. The V gene end was trimmed by 6 bases and the J gene end by 0 bases; junction bases not matched to a gene: 1. Here the CDR3 DNA reads TGTGCCAGCAGGGGACAGGCCTCTGGAAACACCATATATTTT. The encoded protein is CASRGQASGNTIYF.

V is TRBV10-1 and J is TRBJ1-2; D unresolved. V was trimmed by 6 bases and J by 3 bases, leaving 17 bases between them. This CDR3 comprises 15 residues. Germline CDR1 and CDR2: WNHNN and SYGVQD (reference sequence). Written as DNA, the CDR3 is TGCGCCAGCAGAGGAAGGGCTGTCCTCTACTATGGCTACACCTTC. Amino acid sequence: CASRGRAVLYYGYTF.

This clone was observed a handful of times. This chain joins TRBV10-3 and TRBJ2-7; possible D gene TRBD2, 6 bases. Trimming took off 5 bases at V and 1 base at J, with 12 bases between the two ends. Germline CDR1 is ENHRY and CDR2 is SYGVKD. The CDR3 has 14 residues. For the CDR3, the DNA is TGTGCCATCAGTCCAATGGGACTGTCCTACGAGCAGTACTTC. Protein product: CAISPMGLSYEQYF.

The chain carries TRBV25-1 and TRBJ2-2; D unresolved. V shed 5 bases and J shed 0 bases, with 7 bases lying between them. Germline V gives CDR1 MGHDK, CDR2 SYGVNS. The CDR3 sequence is 14 residues long. CDR3 protein: CASSYSANTGELFF. DNA of the CDR3: TGTGCCAGCAGTTACAGCGCGAACACCGGGGAGCTGTTTTTT.

As concerns this clone: Other DNA sequences in the same sample also yield this CDR3. The rearrangement links TRBV7-9 to TRBJ2-1, with TRBD2 matching 9 bases. With 1 base clipped from V and 3 bases from J, the junction kept 1 base outside the gene matches. Germline V gene data show CDR1 as SEHNR and CDR2 as FQNEAQ (reference sequence). The CDR3 runs 15 residues. The CDR3 sequence: CASSLGSGGYNEQFF. Here the CDR3 DNA reads TGTGCCAGCAGCTTAGGTAGCGGGGGCTACAATGAGCAGTTCTTC.

In its sample, this clone was seen once. The V gene is TRBV14, the J gene TRBJ1-1; no firm D call. V gave up 5 bases and J gave up 5 bases, with 18 bases separating them. The CDR3 is made up of 15 amino acids. In germline, CDR1 is SGHDN, CDR2 FVKESK. CDR3 protein: CASSKAGPLGTEAFF. The CDR3 nucleotides are TGTGCCAGCAGCAAGGCCGGTCCTCTGGGGACTGAAGCTTTCTTT.

In this sample, this clone turned up a few times. The chain carries TRBV18 and TRBJ1-4; D is undetermined. The length of the CDR3 is 15 residues. Germline CDR1 KGHSH, CDR2 LQKENI. V was clipped by 3 bases and J by 5 bases, with 13 bases between them. The CDR3 sequence: CASSPNLNGNEKLFF. CDR3 DNA sequence: TGTGCCAGCTCACCTAATCTCAACGGGAATGAAAAACTGTTTTTT.

The CDR3 sequence is CASSTVHALGDSPLHF. The CDR3 DNA reads TGTGCCAGTAGTACCGTACATGCGCTAGGGGATTCACCCCTCCACTTT. The chain links TRBV19 to TRBJ1-6, with a weak D call TRBD1 (5 bases). The CDR3 spans 16 residues. Germline V lookup: CDR1 LNHDA, CDR2 SQIVND (reference sequence). V lost 4 bases, J lost 8 bases, and 18 bases lay in between.

The genes are TRBV7-9 and TRBJ2-1; a possible D gene is TRBD1 (7 bases). V was shortened by 5 bases and J by 3 bases, with 17 bases between the two germline ends. This CDR3 comprises 16 residues. Germline V CDR1 and CDR2: SEHNR, FQNEAQ (reference sequence). CDR3: CASSPQGGSVYNEQFF. The CDR3 region has the DNA TGTGCCAGCAGCCCCCAGGGGGGATCCGTCTACAATGAGCAGTTCTTC.

The chain employs TRBV27 and TRBJ2-3; 8 bases fit TRBD2. V lost 5 bases, J lost 4 bases, and 8 bases stayed unmatched. From germline, CDR1 is MNHEY and CDR2 SMNVEV (reference sequence). There are 15 residues in the CDR3. Here the CDR3 reads CASSQAGASADTQYF. The CDR3 nucleotides are TGTGCCAGCAGTCAAGCGGGGGCCTCGGCAGATACGCAGTATTTT.

V usage is TRBV29-1 and J usage is TRBJ2-1; 7 nucleotides agree with TRBD2. J lost 6 bases, V lost 6 bases, and 20 bases had no gene match. The CDR3 is made up of 17 amino acids. CDR1 and CDR2 from the germline V gene are SQVTM and ANQGSEA. CDR3 in DNA: TGCAGCGTGATGGGGGACCCGATCGCGGGAGTCGGCAATGAGCAGTTCTTC. Translating gives CSVMGDPIAGVGNEQFF.

The chain is built from TRBV5-4 and TRBJ1-2; 11 bases agree with TRBD1. Germline CDR1 and CDR2: SGHNT and YYREEE (reference sequence). Trimming took 0 bases from V and 4 from J; bases not matched to a gene: 8. The CDR3 covers 17 residues. CDR3 amino acids: CASSLALTGTGGYGYTF. The CDR3, as DNA: TGTGCCAGCAGCTTGGCCTTGACCGGGACAGGGGGCTATGGCTACACCTTC.

V usage is TRBV19 and J usage is TRBJ1-1; D gene uncertain. V lost 3 bases and J 12 bases, leaving 29 bases between the germline ends. The length of the CDR3 is 17 residues. Per germline, CDR1 LNHDA and CDR2 SQIVND (reference sequence). The CDR3 coding sequence is TGTGCCAGTAGTATTAGTGTTGGGCAGACATCCGCCCGGAGAACTTTCTTT. Translation gives CASSISVGQTSARRTFF.

The V gene is TRBV14, the J gene TRBJ1-2; 7 nucleotides align to TRBD1. V was pared by 4 bases and J by 4 bases, with 6 bases of the junction left unmatched. The CDR3 is 14 amino acids. Germline V gene lookup returns CDR1 SGHDN and CDR2 FVKESK. This CDR3 reads CASSPRQGLYGYTF. CDR3 nucleotides: TGTGCCAGCAGCCCGAGACAGGGACTCTATGGCTACACCTTC.

The J gene is TRBJ1-1, the V gene TRBV5-1; no firm D call. Germline loops: CDR1 SGHRS, CDR2 YFSETQ. The CDR3 has 13 amino acids. V was clipped by 2 bases and J by 0 bases, with 5 bases between them. The chain's CDR3 is CASSFVMNTEAFF. CDR3 sequence (DNA): TGCGCCAGCAGCTTTGTGATGAACACTGAAGCTTTCTTT.

The V gene is TRBV5-4, the J gene TRBJ2-2, with TRBD1 matching 9 bases. The CDR3 is 16 residues long. The germline V gene has CDR1 SGHNT and CDR2 YYREEE (reference sequence). V dropped 2 bases and J dropped 0; count of bases not matched to a gene: 2. CDR3 DNA sequence: TGTGCCAGCAGCTTAAGGACAGGGGCGAACACCGGGGAGCTGTTTTTT. It codes for CASSLRTGANTGELFF.